The T cell receptor beta chain described here comes from a study of blood T cell repertoires in COVID-19. Turning to the study itself: Nucleic acid was either cDNA or gDNA, and it came from T cells, B-cell-depleted T cells, or PBMCs.

Participants were aged about 18 to 100 years from about two dozen US areas. Recovered status in Cohort 3 required two negative PCRs, clearance, or symptom resolution. CDR1 is SGHKS, CDR2 YYEKEE, per germline (reference sequence). The CDR3 is made up of 15 amino acids. V gave up 2 bases and J gave up 4 bases, with 15 bases separating them. TCRdb's copy holds only in-frame clones and misses some; the assay was immunoSEQ multiplex PCR. The top ten hold around 1.1% of the sample, which has roughly 400,000 clones, 80% to 90% seen once. The sequencing input was PBMCs or T cells enriched from blood (not recorded which). This sequence originates from a man aged 25 to 40 who had recovered from COVID-19. V is TRBV5-5 and J is TRBJ1-2, with unresolved D. In DNA, the CDR3 is TGTGCCAGCAGCTTCTCCTCAACAGAGATCTATGGCTACACCTTC. Protein product: CASSFSSTEIYGYTF. Full variable domain (outside the CDR3, taken from reference TRBV5-5 and TRBJ1-2): DAGVTQSPTHLIKTRGQQVTLRCSPISGHKSVSWYQQVLGQGPQFIFQYYEKEERGRGNFPDRFSARQFPNYSSELNVNALLLGDSALYLCASSFSSTEIYGYTFGSGTRLTVV.